This is a list of T cell receptor beta chains from one sample in a study of blood T cell repertoires in COVID-19. Here immunoSEQ multiplex PCR was the method, and the copy in TCRdb shows in-frame clones only, minus some. The sample has 25,000 to 35,000 clones, 70% to 85% seen once; the top ten hold about an eighth. The sample was peripheral blood. The receptors shown here come from a human donor in a cohort sampled during active COVID-19. Both conserved end residues are part of each CDR3. A D gene is named only where the DNA matches it firmly. Clone size appears in some rows only: once, few, many, or a class for an expanded clone.

TRBV7-2,TRBJ1-2,-,-,CASSFAPPRVGYTF,TGTGCCAGCAGCTTCGCCCCTCCCCGAGTCGGCTACACCTTC
TRBV4-1,TRBJ1-1,TRBD1,-,CASGQAGHPEAFF,TGCGCCAGCGGACAGGCGGGACATCCTGAAGCTTTCTTT
TRBV6-4,TRBJ2-6,-,-,CASSASGANVLTF,TGTGCCAGCAGTGCTAGTGGGGCCAACGTCCTGACTTTC
TRBV4-3,TRBJ1-2,-,-,CASSQDRTGNYGYTF,TGCGCCAGCAGCCAAGACCGAACAGGAAACTATGGCTACACCTTC
TRBV6-5,TRBJ1-2,-,-,CASTRAAYGYTF,TGTGCCAGCACCAGGGCCGCCTATGGCTACACCTTC
TRBV25-1,TRBJ2-1,-,-,CASSAAGRGNEQFF,TGTGCCAGCAGTGCGGCAGGGCGGGGCAATGAGCAGTTCTTC
TRBV19,TRBJ1-1,-,-,CASSILAGRSLNTEAFF,TGTGCCAGTAGTATACTGGCAGGGCGATCTTTGAACACTGAAGCTTTCTTT
TRBV2,TRBJ1-5,-,-,CASAVAIQRPQHF,TGTGCCAGCGCGGTGGCCATCCAACGGCCCCAGCATTTT
TRBV5-1,TRBJ2-7,-,-,CASSLVGGSYEQYF,TGCGCCAGCAGCTTGGTGGGGGGTTCCTACGAGCAGTACTTC
TRBV6-5,TRBJ2-1,TRBD2,-,CASSLAGGTYNEQFF,TGTGCCAGCAGTTTAGCGGGGGGGACCTACAATGAGCAGTTCTTC
TRBV28,TRBJ1-5,TRBD1,-,CASRQGVSKPQHF,TGTGCCAGCAGGCAGGGGGTGAGCAAGCCCCAGCATTTT
TRBV7-8,TRBJ1-2,-,-,CASSSRFRGNYGYTF,TGTGCCAGCAGCTCGAGGTTTCGTGGGAACTATGGCTACACCTTC
TRBV5-1,TRBJ1-2,TRBD1,-,CASSPGDRDPYGYTF,TGCGCCAGCAGTCCCGGGGACAGGGATCCCTATGGCTACACCTTC
TRBV5-1,TRBJ1-2,-,once,CASSLILRGARVSGYTF,TGCGCCAGCAGCTTGATTCTTCGGGGGGCTCGAGTTAGTGGCTACACCTTC
TRBV9,TRBJ2-1,-,few,CASSARGGGSHNEQFF,TGTGCCAGCAGCGCGAGGGGGGGAGGGTCCCACAATGAGCAGTTCTTC
TRBV6-6,TRBJ1-6,-,-,CASIPNSYNSPLHF,TGTGCCAGCATTCCCAACTCCTATAATTCACCCCTCCACTTT
TRBV7-2,TRBJ1-2,-,-,CASSFSQAGYGYTF,TGTGCCAGCAGCTTCAGTCAGGCGGGCTATGGCTACACCTTC
TRBV29-1,TRBJ2-3,TRBD1,-,CSARQGPEGDTQYF,TGCAGCGCTAGACAGGGCCCAGAGGGAGATACGCAGTATTTT
TRBV6-1,TRBJ2-2,-,-,CASSDSRAKYTGELFF,TGTGCCAGCAGTGATAGCAGGGCGAAGTACACCGGGGAGCTGTTTTTT
TRBV19,TRBJ2-1,TRBD2,-,CASSIYGGGANEQFF,TGTGCCAGTAGTATTTATGGCGGGGGGGCGAATGAGCAGTTCTTC
TRBV4-2,TRBJ1-2,-,-,CASSQAGQSNYGYTF,TGTGCCAGCAGCCAAGCTGGACAGAGTAACTATGGCTACACCTTC
TRBV3-1/TRBV3-2,TRBJ2-5,TRBD2,-,CASSAGGNQETQYF,TGTGCCAGCAGCGCGGGAGGGAATCAAGAGACCCAGTACTTC
TRBV11-3,TRBJ2-1,TRBD2,-,CASSLSFSGGYNEQFF,TGTGCCAGCAGCTTAAGTTTCAGCGGGGGATACAATGAGCAGTTCTTC
TRBV2,TRBJ1-1,-,-,CASSYHLNTEAFF,TGTGCCAGCAGTTACCACTTGAACACTGAAGCTTTCTTT
TRBV7-2,TRBJ1-5,-,few,CASSWTQGQPQHF,TGTGCCAGCAGCTGGACCCAGGGTCAGCCCCAGCATTTT
TRBV7-3,TRBJ2-2,-,-,CASSLSRSNTGELFF,TGTGCCAGCAGCTTATCCAGATCGAACACCGGGGAGCTGTTTTTT
TRBV5-4,TRBJ1-2,-,-,CASSYHGDGNYGYTF,TGTGCCAGCAGCTATCACGGAGATGGGAACTATGGCTACACCTTC
TRBV19,TRBJ2-1,TRBD2,once,CASSILTSGGSNEQFF,TGTGCCAGTAGTATCTTGACTAGCGGGGGATCAAATGAGCAGTTCTTC
TRBV5-5,TRBJ1-2,-,-,CASSLGPTQNYGYTF,TGTGCCAGCAGCTTGGGCCCCACTCAAAACTATGGCTACACCTTC